These T cell receptor beta chains were read from a single sample in a study of OX40 agonist ivuxolimab in advanced cancers. Repertoires were generated with immunoSEQ multiplex PCR, while TCRdb's copy carries only in-frame clones and drops some. The data hold approximately 55,000 clones, with 75% to 90% observed a single time. This specimen was CD4+ or CD8+ T cells sorted from blood, taken in a trial of the OX40 agonist ivuxolimab. The receptor source for this set is an adult with an advanced solid tumor such as melanoma, head and neck, liver or kidney cancer. Both conserved end residues are part of each CDR3. D genes are given only for firm matches. Clone size is not always given. Where it is, it says once, few, many or a class for expanded clones.

V gene,J gene,clone size,D gene,CDR3 DNA,CDR3 protein
TRBV28,TRBJ1-2,.,TRBD1,TGTGCCAGCGGACAGGGTCGAGGCTATGGCTACACCTTC,CASGQGRGYGYTF
TRBV6-6,TRBJ1-1,.,TRBD1,TGTGCCAGCAGTTACCCGACAGGGGGGAACACTGAAGCTTTCTTT,CASSYPTGGNTEAFF
TRBV2,TRBJ2-6,few,.,TGTGCCAGCAGCGGGACGGCTGGGGCCAACGTCCTGACTTTC,CASSGTAGANVLTF
TRBV7-3,TRBJ2-2,.,TRBD2,TGTGCCAGCAGCTTAACGTTAAGCGGGAGAGAGAACACCGGGGAGCTGTTTTTT,CASSLTLSGRENTGELFF
TRBV11-1,TRBJ2-1,.,.,TGTGCCAGCAGCTTAGGACAAACACCGGGGAATGAGCAGTTCTTC,CASSLGQTPGNEQFF
TRBV11-2,TRBJ2-7,.,TRBD2,TGTGCCAGCAGCTTGGGAGGTTTTACTAGCGGAAACTACGAGCAGTACTTC,CASSLGGFTSGNYEQYF
TRBV18,TRBJ1-3,.,.,TGTGCCACCCGTTTGTCCTCTGGAAACACCATATATTTT,CATRLSSGNTIYF
TRBV9,TRBJ2-3,.,TRBD2,TGTGCCAGCAGCGTAGAGGGAGCGGGAGGAGATACGCAGTATTTT,CASSVEGAGGDTQYF
TRBV18,TRBJ2-7,.,TRBD1,TGTGCCAGCTCACCTGCGGCAGGGGGCGCGTACGAGCAGTACTTC,CASSPAAGGAYEQYF
TRBV18,TRBJ2-7,.,.,TGTGCCAGCTCACCAACCGGGACACCGAAAGCCTACGAGCAGTACTTC,CASSPTGTPKAYEQYF
TRBV28,TRBJ1-2,once,.,TGTGCCAGCAGTCCCCTCCCCGGGCCCCAGGACCACTATGGCTACACCTTC,CASSPLPGPQDHYGYTF
TRBV27,TRBJ1-5,.,TRBD1,TGTGCCAGCAGGGCGACAGGGACTAGCAATCAGCCCCAGCATTTT,CASRATGTSNQPQHF
TRBV7-9,TRBJ1-6,few,.,TGTGCCAGCAGCTCCTACGGGCAGGGAGATAATTCACCCCTCCACTTT,CASSSYGQGDNSPLHF
TRBV27,TRBJ2-1,.,TRBD2,TGTGCCAGCAGACCACGGCGGGGACTAGCGGGAGTTGAGCAGTTCTTC,CASRPRRGLAGVEQFF
TRBV5-5,TRBJ1-1,few,.,TGTGCCAGCAGCTTGGGTACAGTAAACACTGAAGCTTTCTTT,CASSLGTVNTEAFF
TRBV19,TRBJ2-5,once,TRBD1,TGTGCCAGTAATCCTGGACAGGGGTGGGAGACCCAGTACTTC,CASNPGQGWETQYF
TRBV19,TRBJ1-5,.,.,TGTGCCAGTAGGAGCCTTAATCAGCCCCAGCATTTT,CASRSLNQPQHF
TRBV5-1,TRBJ1-1,.,.,TGCGCCAGCAGCCCGCTAGACGGCCTGAACACTGAAGCTTTCTTT,CASSPLDGLNTEAFF